These 20 T cell receptor beta chains were sequenced from one sample in a study of blood T cells in healthy people across ages. PCR was performed a second time for about 6 to 11 cycles using a sample-barcoded 5' primer and a J-beta primer mix. From the 5' RACE reads, TCRdb called clonotypes with MiXCR, one entry per CDR3 protein. This table holds about 1.5 million distinct CDR3 sequences, around two fifths found once. The sample was blood. Receptors originate from a woman aged 18-35 years in good health.

Only a few counts were recorded for this clonotype. The gene calls are TRBV3-1 and TRBJ2-3; TRBD2 agrees at 7 bases. The CDR3 is 13 residues long. The trim removed 4 bases at V and 10 bases at J, leaving 8 bases unmatched. Germline assignment: CDR1 LGHDT and CDR2 YNNKEL (reference sequence). As DNA, the CDR3 is TGTGCCAGCAGCCGACCCCGGGGGGATTCGCAGTATTTT. Its translation: CASSRPRGDSQYF.

V usage is TRBV7-2 and J usage is TRBJ2-1, with D possibly called TRBD1 or TRBD2 (7 bases each). CDR3 length equals 16 residues. Trimming took off 5 bases at V and 9 bases at J, with 23 bases between the two ends. Germline V gives CDR1 SGHTA, CDR2 FQGNSA. The CDR3 DNA reads TGTGCCAGCAGCCCCCCAGGGGGGGGCGTCTTCGGTGAGCAGTTCTTC. The encoded protein is CASSPPGGGVFGEQFF.

The chain joins TRBV27 to TRBJ1-5; D may be TRBD1 (5 bases). CDR1 MNHEY and CDR2 SMNVEV come from the germline V gene (reference sequence). The CDR3 extends over 13 amino acids. Trimming pared 3 bases from V and 7 bases from J, leaving 10 bases between. Here the CDR3 reads CASSFGANQPQHF. In nucleotides, the CDR3 is TGTGCCAGCAGTTTCGGGGCCAACCAGCCCCAGCATTTT.

The chain has TRBV7-2 and TRBJ1-5; 12 bases agree with TRBD1. The CDR3 consists of 19 residues. With V trimmed by 0 bases and J by 5 bases, 11 bases remained unmatched. Germline CDR1 SGHTA, CDR2 FQGNSA. CDR3 in DNA: TGTGCCAGCAGCTTAGCGCTGGGGACAGGGGGCTTTAGGGATCAGCCCCAGCATTTT. Amino acids: CASSLALGTGGFRDQPQHF.

This clonotype came up a few times. The genes are TRBV4-2 and TRBJ2-1; 11 nucleotides align to TRBD1. J lost 9 bases, V lost 0 bases, and 10 bases had no gene match. Per germline, CDR1 LGHNA and CDR2 YNFKEQ. This CDR3 is 17 amino acids long. CDR3 region: CASSQERLGQGASEQFF. The CDR3, as DNA: TGTGCCAGCAGCCAAGAAAGGCTCGGACAGGGGGCTAGTGAGCAGTTCTTC.

At least ten counts were recorded for this clonotype. The junction and the germline gene differ at one end; a read error may be behind it. The rearrangement uses TRBV5-1 and TRBJ2-7; TRBD2 is a possible D gene (5 bases). From germline, CDR1 is SGHRS and CDR2 YFSETQ. The CDR3 runs to 13 residues. DNA for the CDR3: TGTGCCAGCAGTTCCGGGAACTCCTACGAGCAGTACTTC. It is translated as CASSSGNSYEQYF.

The chain carries TRBV9 and TRBJ1-2, with a tentative D call TRBD1 (6 bases). The germline CDR1 and CDR2 sequences are SGDLS and YYNGEE. V lost 0 bases to trimming and J lost 8 bases, with 11 bases between them. The CDR3 consists of 13 residues. This chain's CDR3 is CASSVVGGHGYTF. The CDR3 DNA reads as TGTGCCAGCAGCGTAGTTGGGGGCCACGGCTACACCTTC.

The chain recombines TRBV2 with TRBJ2-1; 13 nucleotides line up with TRBD2. From germline, CDR1 is SNHLY and CDR2 FYNNEI. The CDR3 spans 15 residues. The V and J ends lost 3 bases and 9 bases, in that order; junction bases with no gene match: 5. This CDR3 reads CASSEGTSGVGEQFF. The CDR3, as DNA: TGTGCCAGCAGTGAGGGGACTAGCGGGGTGGGTGAGCAGTTCTTC. The full variable domain, with the rest looked up from reference TRBV2 and TRBJ2-1, is EPEVTQTPSHQVTQMGQEVILRCVPISNHLYFYWYRQILGQKVEFLVSFYNNEISEKSEIFDDQFSVERPDGSNFTLKIRSTKLEDSAMYFCASSEGTSGVGEQFFGPGTRLTVL.

J is TRBJ2-7 and V is TRBV12-3 or TRBV12-4, with a weak D call TRBD1 (6 bases). CDR3 length: 14 amino acids. Trimming left V 3 bases short and J 5 bases short, with 14 bases between. The CDR3 loop reads CASSFVAGDHEQYF. CDR3 coding DNA: TGTGCCAGCAGTTTTGTGGCAGGGGACCACGAGCAGTACTTC.

The genes are TRBV12-3 or TRBV12-4 and TRBJ1-4, with no clear D. There are 15 residues in the CDR3. V lost 6 bases and J lost 3, with 14 bases in between. CDR3 in amino acids: CASSSSGEANEKLFF. The DNA for the CDR3 is TGTGCCAGCAGCTCCAGTGGGGAGGCTAATGAAAAACTGTTTTTT.

To note about this clonotype: A much larger clone differs from this one at a single base, so this may be a read error. This chain uses TRBV4-2 with TRBJ2-1, with TRBD2 identical over 7 bases. From germline, CDR1 is LGHNA and CDR2 YNFKEQ. V dropped 0 bases and J dropped 1; count of bases not matched to a gene: 3. This CDR3 comprises 16 residues. DNA of the CDR3: TGTGCCAGCAGCCAAGATGAGCGGGGATCCTACAATGAGCAGTTCTTC. Amino acids: CASSQDERGSYNEQFF.

V gene TRBV5-1 combines with J gene TRBJ2-3, with 9 bases matching TRBD1. Unmatched junction bases numbered 8, after V lost 3 bases and J lost 3 bases. CDR3 length: 16 amino acids. Germline V gene data show CDR1 as SGHRS and CDR2 as YFSETQ. CDR3 sequence: CASSWDRDRVTDTQYF. The CDR3, as DNA: TGCGCCAGCAGCTGGGACCGGGACAGGGTAACAGATACGCAGTATTTT.

This clonotype was observed a few times. The chain employs TRBV20-1 and TRBJ2-1; TRBD2 matches 12 bases. The germline V gene encodes CDR1 DFQATT and CDR2 SNEGSKA (reference sequence). The CDR3 has 16 amino acids. After removal of 3 bases from V and 6 bases from J, the junction contained 9 bases not matched to a gene. The CDR3 DNA is TGCAGTGCTAGCGCACCTACTAGCGGGGGGATCAATGAGCAGTTCTTC. Translating it yields CSASAPTSGGINEQFF.

This clonotype came up a few times. V and J are TRBV20-1 and TRBJ2-7, with 10 bases aligning to TRBD2. J was trimmed by 3 bases and V by 0 bases; bases with no gene match: 5. The CDR3 consists of 15 residues. Germline V gene data show CDR1 as DFQATT and CDR2 as SNEGSKA (reference sequence). CDR3 in amino acids: CSARETSGDDYEQYF. The DNA of the CDR3 is TGCAGTGCTAGAGAAACTAGCGGGGACGACTACGAGCAGTACTTC.

The chain links TRBV20-1 to TRBJ2-4; D remains ambiguous. CDR1 is DFQATT and CDR2 is SNEGSKA in the germline V gene (reference sequence). Trimming pared 1 base from V and 3 bases from J, leaving 13 bases between. There are 15 residues in the CDR3. The CDR3 DNA is TGCAGTGCTAGAGTTTCCGGCCAGGTCAAAAACATTCAGTACTTC. Encoded protein: CSARVSGQVKNIQYF.

This clonotype was found a few times. The J gene is TRBJ1-2, the V gene TRBV6-5, with 7 bases fitting TRBD1. This CDR3 has 12 residues. The germline CDR1 and CDR2 sequences are MNHEY and SVGAGI. Unmatched junction bases numbered 4, after V lost 8 bases and J lost 4 bases. CDR3 nucleotide sequence: TGTGCCAGCCGCAGGACAGGCTATGGCTACACCTTC. Translated: CASRRTGYGYTF.

The V call is TRBV15, the J call TRBJ2-3; the D is unclear. V was trimmed by 3 bases and J by 5 bases, leaving 6 bases between them. The CDR3 covers 12 residues. Per the germline V gene, CDR1 is LNHNV and CDR2 is YYDKDF (reference sequence). The CDR3 DNA reads as TGTGCCACCAGCAGGGGAAGAGATACGCAGTATTTT. Translated, it gives CATSRGRDTQYF.

This clonotype has more than one count but fewer than ten. This rearrangement joins TRBV20-1 to TRBJ2-7; 9 nucleotides match TRBD1. This CDR3 has 14 residues. V shed 6 bases, J shed 3 bases, and the junction held 9 bases outside the gene matches. CDR1 and CDR2 from the germline V gene are DFQATT and SNEGSKA (reference sequence). The CDR3 nucleotides read TGCAGTGCGATCCCAGGGACAGGGATCTACGAGCAGTACTTC. It encodes CSAIPGTGIYEQYF.

V is TRBV7-9 and J is TRBJ1-2; 7 bases match TRBD1. Germline values: CDR1 SEHNR, CDR2 FQNEAQ (reference sequence). The CDR3 is made up of 15 amino acids. J lost 4 bases, V lost 5 bases, and 10 bases had no gene match. The CDR3 coding sequence is TGTGCCAGCAGCCTCGGGACAGTAGATAGCTATGGCTACACCTTC. As protein: CASSLGTVDSYGYTF.

This chain connects TRBV4-1 to TRBJ1-1; tentatively, D is TRBD1 (6 bases). Germline CDR1 and CDR2: MGHRA and YSYEKL. The CDR3 is 13 residues long. Trimming removed 4 bases from V and 4 bases from J, with 10 bases in between. The CDR3 here is CASSLQQGTEAFF. The CDR3 DNA follows: TGCGCCAGCAGCCTACAACAGGGCACTGAAGCTTTCTTT.